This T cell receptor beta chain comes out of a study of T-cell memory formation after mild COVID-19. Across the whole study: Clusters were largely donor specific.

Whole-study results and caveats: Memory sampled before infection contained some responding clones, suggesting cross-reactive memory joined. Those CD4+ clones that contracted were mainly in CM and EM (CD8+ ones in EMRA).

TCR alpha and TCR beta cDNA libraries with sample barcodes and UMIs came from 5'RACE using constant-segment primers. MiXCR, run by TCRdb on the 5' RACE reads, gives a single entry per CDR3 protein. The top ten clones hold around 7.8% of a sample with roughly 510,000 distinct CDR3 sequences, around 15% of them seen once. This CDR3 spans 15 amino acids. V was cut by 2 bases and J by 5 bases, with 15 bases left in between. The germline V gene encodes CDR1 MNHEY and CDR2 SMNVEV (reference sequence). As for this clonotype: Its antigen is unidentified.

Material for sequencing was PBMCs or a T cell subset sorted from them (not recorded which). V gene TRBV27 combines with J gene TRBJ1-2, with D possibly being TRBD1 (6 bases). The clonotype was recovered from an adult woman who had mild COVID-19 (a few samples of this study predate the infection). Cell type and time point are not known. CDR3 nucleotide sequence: TGTGCCAGCAGTTTAAGGGGGGCAGCCAGATATGGCTACACCTTC. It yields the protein CASSLRGAARYGYTF.